This TCR beta chain was sequenced in a study of T cell responses to AZD1222 COVID-19 vaccine. On this clone itself: Its antigen is not known.

Germline V gene lookup returns CDR1 MDHEN and CDR2 SYDVKM. The germline V and J ends were trimmed by 4 bases and 6 bases, with 15 bases remaining between them. This CDR3 contains 15 residues. The study's findings and limits: Two AZD1222 administrations were followed by greater Spike-specific TCR breadth and depth. Clonal diversity was possibly underestimated, and white British individuals and females predominated among donors. Baseline seropositives among AZD1222 recipients totaled only five or six. At 160-218 and 743-854, vaccine-associated CD4 TCRs were dominant, and they spanned spike.

TCRdb's copy holds only in-frame clones and misses some; the assay was immunoSEQ multiplex PCR. The table shows 120,000 to 150,000 clones, with 91% occurring only once. This TCR derives from an adult who received the MenACWY meningococcal vaccine as a control. V gene TRBV28 combines with J gene TRBJ2-2; no clear D. Specimen: peripheral blood, collected 28 days after the second dose of the MenACWY control vaccine. CDR3 in amino acids: CASSSTAGWAGELFF. CDR3 coding DNA: TGTGCCAGCAGTTCCACAGCCGGGTGGGCCGGGGAGCTGTTTTTT.